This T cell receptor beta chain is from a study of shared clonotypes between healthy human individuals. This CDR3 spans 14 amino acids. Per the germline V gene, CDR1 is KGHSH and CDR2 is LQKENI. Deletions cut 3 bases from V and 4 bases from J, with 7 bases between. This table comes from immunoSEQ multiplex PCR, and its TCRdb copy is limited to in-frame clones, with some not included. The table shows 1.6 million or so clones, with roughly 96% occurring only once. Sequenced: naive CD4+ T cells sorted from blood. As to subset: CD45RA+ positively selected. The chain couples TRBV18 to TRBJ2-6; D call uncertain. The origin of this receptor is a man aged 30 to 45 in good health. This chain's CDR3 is CASSPPDGANVLTF. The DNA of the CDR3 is TGTGCCAGCTCACCCCCGGACGGGGCCAACGTCCTGACTTTC.